This paragraph covers one T cell receptor (beta chain) sequence. Its specific antigen is unknown. Within one base of it there is no much larger clone, and no base qualities were kept. The trial excluded patients who had a history of autoimmune disease or who were on systemic immunosuppression. Peripheral blood for TCR sequencing was drawn from every dose cohort at baseline, at cycle 4 day 1 and at cycle 7 day 1. Samples were obtained from an open-label, multicenter, first-in-human phase I dose-escalation trial of ivuxolimab. Adults with locally advanced or metastatic melanoma, renal cell carcinoma, hepatocellular carcinoma or head and neck squamous cell carcinoma were enrolled in the trial. CD4+ and CD8+ T cells were sorted separately from peripheral blood before TCR sequencing. Taken from cysteine to phenylalanine, the CDR3 has 11 residues. Only CDR3 DNA is held: 33 bases, read in frame from base 1. The V and J ends are trimmed by 10 bases and 5 bases, leaving 10 bases between them. Sequences MDHEN (CDR1) and SYDVKM (CDR2) are obtained from the germline V gene.

To sequence the TCRbeta CDR3 region, genomic DNA was isolated from the sorted cells. TCRbeta CDR3 regions were sequenced using the immunoSEQ Assay. Drawn from immuneACCESS, this table holds only the in-frame rearrangements with V and J called that TCRdb kept. Clones are partly lost; checked studies trace under half to an unresolved V gene and leave the rest unexplained. The sample table records approximately 35,000 clones; about 87% of these occur just once. Of the sample, less than 4.5% falls within the top ten clones. This entry comes from a study of OX40 agonist ivuxolimab in advanced cancers. Study-level background: Ivuxolimab was an agonistic, fully human IgG2 monoclonal antibody directed against OX40 (CD134), a costimulatory receptor. Intravenous ivuxolimab was administered to patients every 2 weeks at six dose levels: 0.01, 0.1, 0.3, 1.5, 3 and 10 mg/kg. Of the approximately 53 patients in dose escalation, about 19 had hepatocellular carcinoma, some 15 had melanoma, 9 had renal cell carcinoma and 9 had head and neck cancer. The dose-escalation cohort was almost 85% male with a mean age of around 64 years, ranging from roughly 20 to 80. Patients were allowed to have had prior anti-PD-1, anti-PD-L1 or anti-CTLA-4 therapy, and approximately 43% of the dose-escalation patients had previously received checkpoint inhibitors. Partial responses were achieved by three dose-escalation patients, of whom one had hepatocellular carcinoma and two had cutaneous melanoma. Peripheral TCRbeta sequencing aimed to test whether ivuxolimab altered TCR sequence diversity and caused clonal T-cell expansion. The paper describes the monotherapy dose-escalation part (N ≈ 52 patients) of the phase I trial of ivuxolimab. What the study reported, not specific to this receptor: On average, CD8+ T cells showed more expanded clones than CD4+ T cells after ivuxolimab. The antigen specificity of the clonally expanded peripheral T cells was not determined. Partial responders in the 0.1-3.0 mg/kg groups had among the lowest normalized peripheral clonal expansion, especially among CD8+ T cells. At doses of 0.1 to 3.0 mg/kg, clonal expansion of both CD4+ and CD8+ T cells in blood was seen between baseline and week 6. Low levels of normalized T-cell clonal expansion were also seen in some patients who did not respond.

The chain links TRBV28 with TRBJ2-3; 6 matching bases give a weak D call of TRBD2. The TCR sequence derives from an adult with an advanced solid tumor such as melanoma, head and neck, liver or kidney cancer. The starting material was CD4+ or CD8+ T cells sorted from blood, obtained in a trial of the OX40 agonist ivuxolimab. This receptor carries the CDR3 CATGGLDTQYF. The DNA sequence follows: TGTGCCACCGGGGGATTAGATACGCAGTATTTT.